These 23 T cell receptor beta chains came from one sample sequenced in a study of shared clonotypes between healthy human individuals. The table came from immunoSEQ multiplex PCR; TCRdb's copy has only in-frame clones and leaves some out. Here the sample spans under 1,100,000 clones, about 75% being singletons. Sequencing was done on a sample of memory CD4+ T cells sorted from blood. Subset defined: CD45RA-negative fraction. The receptors come from a man younger than 35 in good health.

With respect to this clone: The sample carries other DNA sequences with the same CDR3. V is TRBV9 and J is TRBJ1-4; D gene uncertain. Germline V gene sequence: CDR1 SGDLS, CDR2 YYNGEE. Trimming removed 2 bases from V and 0 bases from J, with 5 bases in between. The CDR3 covers 14 residues. The CDR3 sequence is CASSVGPTNEKLFF. The CDR3 DNA is TGTGCCAGCAGCGTCGGACCAACTAATGAAAAACTGTTTTTT.

Of note for this clone: Other DNA sequences from this sample encode an identical CDR3 as well. The V and J genes are TRBV5-1 and TRBJ2-3; D gene unclear. V shed 3 bases and J shed 6 bases, with 8 bases lying between them. Germline V gene lookup returns CDR1 SGHRS and CDR2 YFSETQ. CDR3 length: 12 amino acids. The CDR3 region is CASSSEGDTQYF. CDR3 DNA: TGCGCCAGCAGCTCGGAAGGGGATACGCAGTATTTT.

In the case of this clone: A far larger clone differs by one base, so this is likely a read error. The chain joins TRBV2 to TRBJ2-7; possibly TRBD1 for D (6 bases). V lost 7 bases and J 0 bases, leaving 19 bases between the germline ends. The germline V gene has CDR1 SNHLY and CDR2 FYNNEI. The CDR3 sequence is 16 residues long. CDR3 nucleotides: TGTGCCAGCATTAGGTCCCGGGACACTGGCTCCTACGAGCAGTACTTC. This translates into CASIRSRDTGSYEQYF.

Note on this clone: The germline gene is not matched at one end of the junction; a read error may be the cause. The chain is built from TRBV4-1 and TRBJ1-2; perhaps TRBD1 as D (6 bases). Germline loops: CDR1 MGHRA, CDR2 YSYEKL. The CDR3 covers 12 residues. The CDR3 bases are TGCGCCAGCAGCCAAGATTATGGCAGGGGAATCTTC. This codes for CASSQDYGRGIF.

V usage is TRBV7-3 and J usage is TRBJ2-1; 10 nucleotides match TRBD2. The CDR3 spans 13 residues. The V gene end was trimmed by 8 bases and the J gene end by 10 bases; junction bases not matched to a gene: 8. CDR1 SGHTA and CDR2 FQGTGA come from the germline V gene. The CDR3 DNA sequence: TGTGCCAGCGGGAGCGGGGGGGCCGTGGAGCAGTTCTTC. Translation gives CASGSGGAVEQFF. The full variable domain, rest sourced from reference TRBV7-3 and TRBJ2-1, is GAGVSQTPSNKVTEKGKYVELRCDPISGHTALYWYRQSLGQGPEFLIYFQGTGAADDSGLPNDRFFAVRPEGSVSTLKIQRTERGDSAVYLCASGSGGAVEQFFGPGTRLTVL.

The chain uses TRBV5-1 and TRBJ2-7; D is undetermined. Between the trimmed V and J ends, which lost 0 bases and 4 bases, there was a span of 8 bases. The CDR3 sequence is 13 residues long. CDR1 is SGHRS, CDR2 YFSETQ, per germline. The CDR3 loop is CASSLVLSYEQYF. CDR3 coding DNA: TGCGCCAGCAGCTTGGTCCTGAGTTACGAGCAGTACTTC. Drawing the rest from reference TRBV5-1 and TRBJ2-7, the complete variable domain is KAGVTQTPRYLIKTRGQQVTLSCSPISGHRSVSWYQQTPGQGLQFLFEYFSETQRNKGNFPGRFSGRQFSNSRSEMNVSTLELGDSALYLCASSLVLSYEQYFGPGTRLTVT.

CDR3 in amino acids: CASSTNTETQYF. The CDR3 nucleotides read TGCGCCAGCAGCACCAACACGGAGACCCAGTACTTC. The chain couples TRBV5-1 to TRBJ2-5; D is ambiguous. CDR1 and CDR2 (germline): SGHRS, YFSETQ. The length of the CDR3 is 12 residues. V lost 4 bases and J 5 bases, leaving 9 bases between the germline ends.

Here the CDR3 reads CASSTAGGPQETQYF. DNA for the CDR3: TGCGCCAGCAGTACAGCGGGAGGGCCCCAAGAGACCCAGTACTTC. The chain employs TRBV5-1 and TRBJ2-5, with 10 bases lining up with TRBD2. The J segment lost 1 base and the V segment lost 5 bases, leaving 5 bases of the junction unmatched. CDR1 and CDR2 (germline): SGHRS, YFSETQ. The CDR3 runs to 15 residues. The variable domain in full, completed from reference TRBV5-1 and TRBJ2-5, reads KAGVTQTPRYLIKTRGQQVTLSCSPISGHRSVSWYQQTPGQGLQFLFEYFSETQRNKGNFPGRFSGRQFSNSRSEMNVSTLELGDSALYLCASSTAGGPQETQYFGPGTRLLVL.

The rearrangement uses TRBV15 and TRBJ1-3; D call uncertain. The germline V gene has CDR1 LNHNV and CDR2 YYDKDF (reference sequence). The V gene lost 0 bases and the J gene lost 3 bases, with 6 bases spanning the gap. CDR3 length equals 14 residues. The CDR3 bases are TGTGCCACCAGCAGAGAAACTTATGGAAACACCATATATTTT. Encoded protein: CATSRETYGNTIYF. The whole variable domain, remainder taken from reference TRBV15 and TRBJ1-3, is DAMVIQNPRYQVTQFGKPVTLSCSQTLNHNVMYWYQQKSSQAPKLLFHYYDKDFNNEADTPDNFQSRRPNTSFCFLDIRSPGLGDTAMYLCATSRETYGNTIYFGEGSWLTVV.

The V call is TRBV6-6, the J call TRBJ2-4; tentatively, D is TRBD1 or TRBD2 (5 bases each). The length of the CDR3 is 14 residues. Germline V gives CDR1 MNHNY, CDR2 SVGAGI (reference sequence). The germline V and J ends were trimmed by 9 bases and 0 bases, with 12 bases remaining between them. This CDR3 reads CASLTGTAKNIQYF. CDR3 nucleotide sequence: TGTGCCAGTCTAACCGGGACAGCCAAAAACATTCAGTACTTC.

The V and J genes are TRBV30 and TRBJ2-5; TRBD2 aligns across 8 bases. V lost 8 bases to trimming and J lost 2 bases; unmatched junction nucleotides: 10. Germline loops: CDR1 GTSNPN, CDR2 SVGIG (reference sequence). The CDR3 is made up of 14 amino acids. DNA for the CDR3: TGTGCCGGGGGGAGAGGACTAGCTCAAGAGACCCAGTACTTC. Translated: CAGGRGLAQETQYF.

V usage is TRBV2 and J usage is TRBJ2-2; D gene unclear. This CDR3 contains 15 residues. CDR1 is SNHLY, CDR2 FYNNEI, per germline. The V end was cut by 4 bases, the J end by 6 bases, with 15 bases between. This chain's CDR3 is CASSGAGPGAGELFF. In DNA form, the CDR3 reads TGTGCCAGCAGTGGGGCAGGTCCCGGCGCCGGGGAGCTGTTTTTT.

The rearrangement uses TRBV28 and TRBJ2-7; 8 bases are shared with TRBD2. J was trimmed by 7 bases and V by 2 bases; bases with no gene match: 10. Germline assignment: CDR1 MDHEN and CDR2 SYDVKM. There are 15 residues in the CDR3. This CDR3 reads CASSLEGGGTREQYF. CDR3 nucleotides: TGTGCCAGCAGTTTAGAGGGCGGGGGGACGAGGGAGCAGTACTTC.

Written as DNA, the CDR3 is TGTGCCAGCAATCGGGGATTGGGTCAAGAGACCCAGTACTTC. As protein: CASNRGLGQETQYF. This chain links TRBV28 with TRBJ2-5; a weak D match, TRBD2 (5 bases). The CDR3 is 14 residues long. Germline CDR1 and CDR2: MDHEN and SYDVKM. Deletions cut 7 bases from V and 2 bases from J, with 14 bases between.

This clone was recorded once. This chain connects TRBV6-1 to TRBJ2-7, with 9 bases that match TRBD1. With V trimmed by 7 bases and J by 6 bases, 7 bases remained unmatched. Germline V CDR1 and CDR2: MNHNS, SASEGT. This CDR3 is 13 amino acids long. In nucleotides, the CDR3 is TGTGCCAGCATGAACAGGGGGCTAGGCGAGCAGTACTTC. Its translation: CASMNRGLGEQYF.

This chain joins TRBV9 and TRBJ2-2; TRBD1 matches 9 bases. The germline V gene has CDR1 SGDLS and CDR2 YYNGEE. V was clipped by 4 bases and J by 4 bases; unmatched bases: 5. The CDR3 has 15 amino acids. Here the CDR3 reads CASSSRDRVTGELFF. The CDR3 DNA follows: TGTGCCAGCAGCTCCCGGGACAGGGTCACCGGGGAGCTGTTTTTT.

This clone turned up a few times. The V and J genes are TRBV27 and TRBJ1-2; 8 positions agree with TRBD1. This CDR3 contains 15 residues. With 0 bases clipped from V and 13 bases from J, the junction kept 13 bases outside the gene matches. In germline, CDR1 is MNHEY, CDR2 SMNVEV (reference sequence). CDR3 region: CASSLSRNRGALLTF. The CDR3 DNA sequence: TGTGCCAGCAGTTTATCGAGAAACAGGGGGGCTCTCCTCACCTTC.

This clone has a handful of counts. Here the CDR3 reads CASSFGERVETQYF. In DNA, the CDR3 is TGTGCCAGCAGCTTTGGGGAACGAGTAGAGACCCAGTACTTC. This chain links TRBV5-6 with TRBJ2-5; D unclear. This CDR3 contains 14 residues. Germline CDR1 reads SGHDT; CDR2 reads YYEEEE. Trimming removed 2 bases at V and 4 bases at J, with 12 bases between.

The CDR3 nucleotides read TGCGCCAGCACTGGTCGAGGGAACACCGGGGAGCTGTTTTTT. It encodes CASTGRGNTGELFF. The chain has TRBV5-1 and TRBJ2-2; D gene uncertain. The CDR3 sequence is 14 residues long. Trimming removed 6 bases from V and 1 base from J, with 10 bases in between. Germline values: CDR1 SGHRS, CDR2 YFSETQ.

As for this clone: Other DNA sequences from this sample encode an identical CDR3 as well. The gene calls are TRBV29-1 and TRBJ2-1; D gene uncertain. The V gene's germline CDR1 is SQVTM and CDR2 ANQGSEA. Trimming removed 3 bases at V and 5 bases at J, with 5 bases between. The CDR3 is 11 residues long. The CDR3, as DNA: TGCAGCGTTGAGCTACACAATGAGCAGTTCTTC. It codes for CSVELHNEQFF.

This clone was found once. The sample carries other DNA sequences with the same CDR3. V and J are TRBV28 and TRBJ2-7; no firm D call. The CDR3 spans 12 residues. Trimming removed 5 bases at V and 3 bases at J, with 8 bases between. The V gene's germline CDR1 is MDHEN and CDR2 SYDVKM. CDR3 sequence (DNA): TGTGCCAGCAGTCCAGACATCTACGAGCAGTACTTC. Residues: CASSPDIYEQYF.

This sequence joins TRBV10-3 and TRBJ1-4; no reliable D call. This CDR3 is built from 13 residues. The germline V gene encodes CDR1 ENHRY and CDR2 SYGVKD. V lost 10 bases, J lost 3 bases, and 12 bases lay in between. This CDR3 is CATGGQANEKLFF. The CDR3 region has the DNA TGTGCCACGGGCGGGCAGGCTAATGAAAAACTGTTTTTT.

The chain recombines TRBV28 with TRBJ1-5, with 11 bases that match TRBD1. This CDR3 spans 18 amino acids. Unmatched junction bases numbered 13, after V lost 7 bases and J lost 2 bases. Germline CDR1 reads MDHEN; CDR2 reads SYDVKM. As DNA, the CDR3 is TGTGCCAGCAACTCCGGACAGGGGGCGGGTATTGGCAATCAGCCCCAGCATTTT. The encoded protein is CASNSGQGAGIGNQPQHF.